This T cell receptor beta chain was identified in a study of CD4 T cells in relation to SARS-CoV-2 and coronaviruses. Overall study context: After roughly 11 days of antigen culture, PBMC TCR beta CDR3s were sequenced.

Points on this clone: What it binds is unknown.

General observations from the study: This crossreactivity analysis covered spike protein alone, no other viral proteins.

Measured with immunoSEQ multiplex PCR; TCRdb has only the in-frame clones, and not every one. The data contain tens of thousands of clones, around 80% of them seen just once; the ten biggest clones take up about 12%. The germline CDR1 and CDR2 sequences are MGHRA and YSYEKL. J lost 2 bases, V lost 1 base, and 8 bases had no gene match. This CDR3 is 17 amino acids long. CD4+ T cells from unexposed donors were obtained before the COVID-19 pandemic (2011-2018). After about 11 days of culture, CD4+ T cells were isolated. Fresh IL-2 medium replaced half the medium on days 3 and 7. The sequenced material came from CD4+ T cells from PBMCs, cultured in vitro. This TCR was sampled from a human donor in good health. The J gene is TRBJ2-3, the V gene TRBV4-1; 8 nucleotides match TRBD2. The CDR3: CASSQGPQRGPTDTQYF. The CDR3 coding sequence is TGCGCCAGCAGCCAAGGGCCCCAGCGGGGGCCCACAGATACGCAGTATTTT.